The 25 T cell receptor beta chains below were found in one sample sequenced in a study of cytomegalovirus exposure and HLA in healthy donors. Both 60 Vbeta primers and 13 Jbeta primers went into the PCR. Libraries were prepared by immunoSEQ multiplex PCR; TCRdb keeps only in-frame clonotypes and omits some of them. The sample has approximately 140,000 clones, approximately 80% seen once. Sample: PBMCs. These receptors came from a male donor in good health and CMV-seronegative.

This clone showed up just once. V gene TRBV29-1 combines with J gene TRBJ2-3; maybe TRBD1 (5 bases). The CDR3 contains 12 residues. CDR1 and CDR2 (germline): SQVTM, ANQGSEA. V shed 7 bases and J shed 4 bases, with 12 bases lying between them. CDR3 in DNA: TGCAGCGGGGGCAGGGTTGCAGATACGCAGTATTTT. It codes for CSGGRVADTQYF.

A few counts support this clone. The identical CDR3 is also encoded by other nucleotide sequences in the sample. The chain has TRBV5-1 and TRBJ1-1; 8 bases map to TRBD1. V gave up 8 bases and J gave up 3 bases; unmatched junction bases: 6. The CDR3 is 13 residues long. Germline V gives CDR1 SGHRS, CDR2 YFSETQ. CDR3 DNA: TGCGCCAGTAAACCACAGGGGGACACTGAAGCTTTCTTT. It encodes CASKPQGDTEAFF. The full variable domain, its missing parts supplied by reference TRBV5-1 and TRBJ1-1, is KAGVTQTPRYLIKTRGQQVTLSCSPISGHRSVSWYQQTPGQGLQFLFEYFSETQRNKGNFPGRFSGRQFSNSRSEMNVSTLELGDSALYLCASKPQGDTEAFFGQGTRLTVV.

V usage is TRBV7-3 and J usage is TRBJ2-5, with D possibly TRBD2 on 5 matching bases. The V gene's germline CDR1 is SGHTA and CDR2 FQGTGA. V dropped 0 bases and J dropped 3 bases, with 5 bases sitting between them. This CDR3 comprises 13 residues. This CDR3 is CASSLTREETQYF. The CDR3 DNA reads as TGTGCCAGCAGCTTAACGAGGGAAGAGACCCAGTACTTC.

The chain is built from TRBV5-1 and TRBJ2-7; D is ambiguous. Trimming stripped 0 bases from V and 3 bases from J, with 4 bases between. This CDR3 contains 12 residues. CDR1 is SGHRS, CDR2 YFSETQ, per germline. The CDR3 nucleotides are TGCGCCAGCAGCTTGGATCTCTACGAGCAGTACTTC. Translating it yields CASSLDLYEQYF.

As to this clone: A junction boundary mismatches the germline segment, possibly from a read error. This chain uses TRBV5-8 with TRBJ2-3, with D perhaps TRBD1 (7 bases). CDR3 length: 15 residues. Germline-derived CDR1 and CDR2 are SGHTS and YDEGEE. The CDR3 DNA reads TGTGCCAGCAGCTCCTACAGGGGAGGCACGGATACGCAGTATTTT. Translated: CASSSYRGGTDTQYF.

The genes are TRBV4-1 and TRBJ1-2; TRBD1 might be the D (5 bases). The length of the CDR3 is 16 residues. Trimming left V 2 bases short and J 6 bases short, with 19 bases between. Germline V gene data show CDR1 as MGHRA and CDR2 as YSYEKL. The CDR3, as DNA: TGCGCCAGCAGCCAAAGCCTGGCGGGGGGGAGGGATGGCTACACCTTC. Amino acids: CASSQSLAGGRDGYTF.

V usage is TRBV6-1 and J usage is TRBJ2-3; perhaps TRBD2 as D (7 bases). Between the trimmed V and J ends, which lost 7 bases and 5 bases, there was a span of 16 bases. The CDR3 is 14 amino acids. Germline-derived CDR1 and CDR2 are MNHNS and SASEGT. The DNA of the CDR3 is TGTGCCAGCACTTTGGGGGGAGGGGGAGATACGCAGTATTTT. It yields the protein CASTLGGGGDTQYF.

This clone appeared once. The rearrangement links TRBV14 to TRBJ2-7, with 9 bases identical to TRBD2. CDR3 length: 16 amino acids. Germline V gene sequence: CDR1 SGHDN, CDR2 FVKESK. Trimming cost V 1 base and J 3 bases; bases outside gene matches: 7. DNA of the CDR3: TGTGCCAGCAGCCAAGGACTAGCGGACCTGAGCTACGAGCAGTACTTC. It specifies CASSQGLADLSYEQYF.

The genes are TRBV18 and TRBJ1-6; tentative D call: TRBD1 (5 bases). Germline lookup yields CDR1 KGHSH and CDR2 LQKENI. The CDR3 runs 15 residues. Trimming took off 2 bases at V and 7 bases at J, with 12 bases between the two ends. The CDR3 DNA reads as TGTGCCAGCTCACCAGGGCAGGGCGTAAATTCACCCCTCCACTTT. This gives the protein CASSPGQGVNSPLHF.

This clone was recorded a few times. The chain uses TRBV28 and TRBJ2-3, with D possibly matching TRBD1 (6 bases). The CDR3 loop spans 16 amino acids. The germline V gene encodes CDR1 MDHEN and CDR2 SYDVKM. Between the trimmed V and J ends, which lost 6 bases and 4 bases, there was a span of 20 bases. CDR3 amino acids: CASSSGTPGAPDTQYF. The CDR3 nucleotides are TGTGCCAGCAGCTCCGGGACCCCAGGGGCCCCAGATACGCAGTATTTT.

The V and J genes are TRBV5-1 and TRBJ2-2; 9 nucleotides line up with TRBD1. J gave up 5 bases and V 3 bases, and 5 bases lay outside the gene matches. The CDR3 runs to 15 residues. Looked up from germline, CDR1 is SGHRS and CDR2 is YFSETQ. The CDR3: CASSWGQGWTGELFF. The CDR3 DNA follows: TGCGCCAGCAGCTGGGGACAGGGATGGACCGGGGAGCTGTTTTTT.

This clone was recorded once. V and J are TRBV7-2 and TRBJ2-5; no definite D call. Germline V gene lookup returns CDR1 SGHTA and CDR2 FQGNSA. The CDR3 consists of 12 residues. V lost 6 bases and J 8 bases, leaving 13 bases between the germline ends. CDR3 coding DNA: TGTGCCAGCAGTCCTCAGTTTTATACCCAGTACTTC. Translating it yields CASSPQFYTQYF.

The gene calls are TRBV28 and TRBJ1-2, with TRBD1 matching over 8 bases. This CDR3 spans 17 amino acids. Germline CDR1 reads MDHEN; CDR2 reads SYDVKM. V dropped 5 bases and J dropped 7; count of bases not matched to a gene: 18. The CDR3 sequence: CASSLLRETGDPGGYTF. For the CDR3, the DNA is TGTGCCAGCAGTCTCCTCCGGGAGACAGGGGACCCAGGTGGCTACACCTTC.

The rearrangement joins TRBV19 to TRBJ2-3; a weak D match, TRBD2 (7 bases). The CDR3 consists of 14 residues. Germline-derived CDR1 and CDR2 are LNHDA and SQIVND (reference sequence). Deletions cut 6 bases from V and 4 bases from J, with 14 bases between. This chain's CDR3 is CASRWGGRADTQYF. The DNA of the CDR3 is TGTGCCAGTAGATGGGGGGGCAGAGCAGATACGCAGTATTTT.

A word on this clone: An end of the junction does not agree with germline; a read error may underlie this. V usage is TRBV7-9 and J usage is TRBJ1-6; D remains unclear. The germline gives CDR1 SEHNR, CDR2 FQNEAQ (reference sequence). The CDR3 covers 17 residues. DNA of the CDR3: TGTTCCAGCAGCTTAGTAAATCGGGGAGTCTATAATTCACCCCTCCACTTT. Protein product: CSSSLVNRGVYNSPLHF. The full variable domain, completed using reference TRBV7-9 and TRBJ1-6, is DTGVSQNPRHKITKRGQNVTFRCDPISEHNRLYWYRQTLGQGPEFLTYFQNEAQLEKSRLLSDRFSAERPKGSFSTLEIQRTEQGDSAMYLCSSSLVNRGVYNSPLHFGNGTRLTVT.

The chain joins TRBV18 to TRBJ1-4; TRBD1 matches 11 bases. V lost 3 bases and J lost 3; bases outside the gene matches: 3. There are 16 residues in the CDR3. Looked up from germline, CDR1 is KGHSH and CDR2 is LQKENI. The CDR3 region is CASSPGQGASNEKLFF. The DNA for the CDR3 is TGTGCCAGCTCACCCGGACAGGGGGCGTCTAATGAAAAACTGTTTTTT.

CDR3 region: CASRFTRGTQYF. In nucleotides, the CDR3 is TGTGCCTCTCGGTTTACGAGAGGGACCCAGTACTTC. V is TRBV7-8 and J is TRBJ2-5, with D hard to call. The V and J ends lost 11 bases and 7 bases respectively, with 17 bases between them. CDR3 length equals 12 residues. Germline-derived CDR1 and CDR2 are SGHVS and FQNEAQ.

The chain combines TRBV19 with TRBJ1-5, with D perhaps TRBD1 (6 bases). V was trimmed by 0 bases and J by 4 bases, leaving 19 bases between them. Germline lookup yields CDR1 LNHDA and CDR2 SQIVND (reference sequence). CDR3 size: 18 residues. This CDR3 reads CASSIDPPQTGWNQPQHF. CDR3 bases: TGTGCCAGTAGTATAGATCCCCCCCAGACAGGATGGAATCAGCCCCAGCATTTT.

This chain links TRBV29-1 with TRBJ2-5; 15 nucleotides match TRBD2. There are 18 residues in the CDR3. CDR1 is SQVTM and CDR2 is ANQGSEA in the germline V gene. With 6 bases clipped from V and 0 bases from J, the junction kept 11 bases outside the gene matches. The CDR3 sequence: CSVDQGLAGGVYQETQYF. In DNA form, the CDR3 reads TGCAGCGTCGACCAGGGACTAGCGGGGGGCGTGTACCAAGAGACCCAGTACTTC.

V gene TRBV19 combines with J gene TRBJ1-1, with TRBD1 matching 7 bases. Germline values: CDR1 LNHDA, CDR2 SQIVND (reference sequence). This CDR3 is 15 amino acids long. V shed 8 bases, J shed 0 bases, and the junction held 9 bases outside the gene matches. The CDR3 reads CASGRGDRLNTEAFF. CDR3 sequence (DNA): TGTGCCAGTGGCCGCGGGGACAGACTGAACACTGAAGCTTTCTTT.

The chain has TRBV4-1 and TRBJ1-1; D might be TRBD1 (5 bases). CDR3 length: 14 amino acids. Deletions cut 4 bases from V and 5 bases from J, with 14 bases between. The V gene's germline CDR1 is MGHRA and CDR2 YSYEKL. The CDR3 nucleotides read TGCGCCAGCAGCCCCGACGGCCGGGGGACTGAAGCTTTCTTT. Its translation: CASSPDGRGTEAFF.

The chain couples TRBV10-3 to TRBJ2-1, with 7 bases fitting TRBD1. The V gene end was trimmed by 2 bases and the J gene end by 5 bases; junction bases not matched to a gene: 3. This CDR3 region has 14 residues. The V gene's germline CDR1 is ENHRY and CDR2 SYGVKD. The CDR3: CAISEQQGNNEQFF. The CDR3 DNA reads TGTGCCATCAGTGAGCAACAGGGGAACAATGAGCAGTTCTTC.

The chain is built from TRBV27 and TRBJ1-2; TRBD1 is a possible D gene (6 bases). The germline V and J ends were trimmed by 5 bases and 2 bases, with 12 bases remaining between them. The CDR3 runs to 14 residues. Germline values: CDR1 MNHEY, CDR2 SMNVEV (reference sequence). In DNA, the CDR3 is TGTGCCAGCAGTCCTTCGGGACACAACTATGGCTACACCTTC. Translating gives CASSPSGHNYGYTF.

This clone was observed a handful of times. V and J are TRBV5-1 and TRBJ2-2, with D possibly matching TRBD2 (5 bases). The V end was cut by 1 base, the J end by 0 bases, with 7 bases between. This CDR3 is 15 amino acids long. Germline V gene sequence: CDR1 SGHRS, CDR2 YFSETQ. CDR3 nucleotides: TGCGCCAGCAGCTTGATGAGGGCGAACACCGGGGAGCTGTTTTTT. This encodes CASSLMRANTGELFF.

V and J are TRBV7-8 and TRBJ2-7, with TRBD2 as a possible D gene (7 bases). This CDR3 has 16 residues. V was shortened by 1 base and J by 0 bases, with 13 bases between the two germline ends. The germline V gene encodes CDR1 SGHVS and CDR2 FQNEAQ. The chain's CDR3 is CASSLVGGGLSYEQYF. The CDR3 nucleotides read TGTGCCAGCAGCTTAGTTGGCGGGGGCCTCTCCTACGAGCAGTACTTC.